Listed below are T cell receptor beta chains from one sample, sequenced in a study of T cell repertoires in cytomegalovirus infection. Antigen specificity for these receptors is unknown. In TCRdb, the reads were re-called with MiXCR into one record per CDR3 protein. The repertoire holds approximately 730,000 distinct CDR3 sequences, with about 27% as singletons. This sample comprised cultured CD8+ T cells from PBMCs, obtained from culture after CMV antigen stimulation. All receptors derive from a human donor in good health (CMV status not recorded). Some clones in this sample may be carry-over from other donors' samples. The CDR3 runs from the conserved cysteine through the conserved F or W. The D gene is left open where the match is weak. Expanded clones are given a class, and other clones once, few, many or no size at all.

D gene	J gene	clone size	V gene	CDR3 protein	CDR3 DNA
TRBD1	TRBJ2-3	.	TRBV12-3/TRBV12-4	CASRDSVTDTQYF	TGTGCCAGCCGGGACAGCGTCACAGATACGCAGTATTTT
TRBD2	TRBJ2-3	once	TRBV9	CASSVEGSGGTDTQYF	TGTGCCAGCAGCGTAGAGGGTAGCGGGGGTACAGATACGCAGTATTTT
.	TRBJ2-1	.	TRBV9	CASSVGGAEQFF	TGTGCCAGCAGCGTAGGAGGGGCTGAGCAGTTCTTC
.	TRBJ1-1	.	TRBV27	CASGGAITEAFF	TGTGCCAGTGGGGGGGCAATCACTGAAGCTTTCTTT
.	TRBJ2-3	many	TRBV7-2	CASLSAAVSTDTQYF	TGTGCCAGTCTCTCGGCGGCAGTTAGCACAGATACGCAGTATTTT
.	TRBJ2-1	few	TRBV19	CAARAGSSYNEQFF	TGTGCCGCCCGTGCAGGGAGCTCCTACAATGAGCAGTTCTTC
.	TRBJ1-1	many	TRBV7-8	CASSAFPMRTTEAFF	TGTGCCAGCAGCGCATTCCCCATGAGGACCACTGAAGCTTTCTTT
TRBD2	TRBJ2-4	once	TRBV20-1	CSATGTSGGNIQYF	TGCAGTGCAACCGGGACTAGCGGGGGCAACATTCAGTACTTC
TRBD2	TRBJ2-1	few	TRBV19	CASTLAGFSYNEQFF	TGTGCCAGTACTCTAGCGGGGTTTTCCTACAATGAGCAGTTCTTC
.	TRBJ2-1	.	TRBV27	CASSPGGHREQFF	TGTGCCAGCAGTCCCGGGGGGCATCGAGAGCAGTTCTTC
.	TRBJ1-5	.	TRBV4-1	CASSQEQGYSNQPQHF	TGTGCCAGCAGCCAAGAACAAGGGTATAGCAATCAGCCCCAGCATTTT
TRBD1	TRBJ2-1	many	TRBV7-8	CASSFGTGGVGNEQFF	TGTGCCAGCAGCTTCGGGACAGGGGGAGTCGGCAATGAGCAGTTCTTC
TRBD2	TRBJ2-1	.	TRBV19	CASSTSSGGLYNEQFF	TGTGCCAGTAGTACAAGTAGCGGGGGTCTTTACAATGAGCAGTTCTTC